These T cell receptor beta chains were read from a single sample in a study of T cell responses to AZD1222 COVID-19 vaccine. Sequencing used immunoSEQ multiplex PCR; TCRdb keeps in-frame clones, though not all of them. The table includes roughly 150,000 clones, around 88% detected once. The sequences come from peripheral blood, collected on day 0 of AZD1222 vaccination. The receptor set was obtained from an adult in good health. Both conserved end residues are part of each CDR3. D genes are given only for firm matches. Rows may omit the clone size; those that give it use once, few, many or a size class.

CDR3 protein: CASSQFFVSFSPTGNTIYF
CDR3 DNA: TGCGCCAGCAGCCAATTCTTCGTTAGTTTTTCCCCCACTGGAAACACCATATATTTT
clone size: -
J gene: TRBJ1-3
D gene: -
CDR3 length: 19
V gene: TRBV4-3

CDR3 protein: CASSREKGQASTDTQYF
CDR3 DNA: TGTGCCAGTAGTAGAGAAAAGGGCCAAGCATCCACAGATACGCAGTATTTT
clone size: -
J gene: TRBJ2-3
D gene: -
CDR3 length: 17
V gene: TRBV19

CDR3 protein: CASTGARVEKLFF
CDR3 DNA: TGTGCCAGCACCGGGGCGCGGGTTGAAAAACTGTTTTTT
clone size: -
J gene: TRBJ1-4
D gene: -
CDR3 length: 13
V gene: TRBV12-3/TRBV12-4

CDR3 protein: CASSTLLAGVSDEQFF
CDR3 DNA: TGTGCCAGTAGCACATTACTAGCGGGAGTTTCTGATGAGCAGTTCTTC
clone size: -
J gene: TRBJ2-1
D gene: TRBD2
CDR3 length: 16
V gene: TRBV19

CDR3 protein: CASSLPRTGELFF
CDR3 DNA: TGTGCCAGCAGTTTGCCCCGCACCGGGGAGCTGTTTTTT
clone size: few
J gene: TRBJ2-2
D gene: -
CDR3 length: 13
V gene: TRBV27

CDR3 protein: CASSWGQGFFQPQHF
CDR3 DNA: TGTGCCAGCAGCTGGGGACAGGGCTTTTTTCAGCCCCAGCATTTT
clone size: -
J gene: TRBJ1-5
D gene: TRBD1
CDR3 length: 15
V gene: TRBV7-9

CDR3 protein: CASSVWDSSYNEQFF
CDR3 DNA: TGTGCCAGCAGTGTTTGGGATAGCTCCTACAATGAGCAGTTCTTC
clone size: -
J gene: TRBJ2-1
D gene: -
CDR3 length: 15
V gene: TRBV6-4

CDR3 protein: CASSAGQPGSAQHF
CDR3 DNA: TGTGCCAGCAGCGCCGGACAACCCGGGTCGGCCCAGCATTTT
clone size: -
J gene: TRBJ1-5
D gene: -
CDR3 length: 14
V gene: TRBV9

CDR3 protein: CASSVGQFNEKLFF
CDR3 DNA: TGTGCCAGCAGCGTCGGACAGTTTAATGAAAAACTGTTTTTT
clone size: -
J gene: TRBJ1-4
D gene: -
CDR3 length: 14
V gene: TRBV9

CDR3 protein: CASSQAPLRTSGMYF
CDR3 DNA: TGTGCCAGCAGCCAGGCGCCCCTCAGGACTAGCGGGATGTACTTC
clone size: -
J gene: TRBJ2-7
D gene: TRBD2
CDR3 length: 15
V gene: TRBV3-1/TRBV3-2

CDR3 protein: CASSKGTDYGYTF
CDR3 DNA: TGTGCCAGCAGCAAGGGGACGGACTATGGCTACACCTTC
clone size: once
J gene: TRBJ1-2
D gene: -
CDR3 length: 13
V gene: TRBV6-4

CDR3 protein: CASRVGQGGTEAFF
CDR3 DNA: TGCGCCAGCAGAGTGGGACAGGGGGGGACTGAAGCTTTCTTT
clone size: -
J gene: TRBJ1-1
D gene: TRBD1
CDR3 length: 14
V gene: TRBV4-3